The clone carrying this T cell receptor (beta chain) was seen many times. Its antigen is not known. Isolated RNA was reverse transcribed in full, so expressed TCRB transcripts were sequenced. Here immunoSEQ multiplex PCR was the method, and the copy in TCRdb shows in-frame clones only, minus some. The repertoire holds some 350,000 clones, with roughly a tenth as singletons. The data originate from a study of beta chain features in type 1 diabetes. Study-level points and caveats: Shortening of TCRB CDR3s, moderate but significant, appeared in all four CD4+ subsets of Type 1 diabetes patients.

It was one heparinised blood draw, averaging around 120 mL, that each donor gave. Sorting of CD4+ naive, central memory, regulatory and stem cell-like memory cells was performed via CD45RO/CCR7/CD25/CD127/CD95/CD27. Germline values: CDR1 DFQATT, CDR2 SNEGSKA (reference sequence). The length of the CDR3 is 11 residues. Between the trimmed V and J ends, which lost 5 bases and 4 bases, there was a span of 7 bases. The source of this sequence is a man aged 30 to 39 with type 1 diabetes. What was sequenced was central memory CD4+ T cells from blood. The V gene is TRBV20-1, the J gene TRBJ2-3; the D is unclear. CDR3 in DNA: TGCAGTGCTCCCTCGGCAGATACGCAGTATTTT. This translates into CSAPSADTQYF.